This T cell receptor (beta chain) was obtained from a study of coeliac disease. General observations from the study: Largely private TRB repertoires meant most sequences were sample-unique. Control samples showed higher TRB and TRG clonality than intraepithelial and lamina propria samples in active celiac disease. Intraepithelial and lamina propria fractions were not highly pure, so cross-contamination was possible.

The V gene's germline CDR1 is WNHNN and CDR2 SYGVQD (reference sequence). This CDR3 comprises 11 residues. Data came from immunoSEQ multiplex PCR; TCRdb stores just in-frame clones and leaves some out. The profile shows thousands of clones, approximately 71% of them singletons. This clone was recorded only once. Its target is unknown. The sequenced sample was lymphocytes from the gut lamina propria. The V and J genes are TRBV10-1 and TRBJ2-5, with 7 bases that match TRBD1. The end of the DNA aligns better with TRBJ2-7, so the J call may be wrong. This TCR was sampled from a man older than 75 without celiac disease. The CDR3 region is CASSSGGEQYF. The CDR3 DNA is TGCGCCAGCAGTTCAGGGGGCGAGCAGTACTTC.